Sequencing of this T cell receptor (beta chain) was carried out in a study of cytotoxic CD8 clonotypes in ibrutinib-treated CLL. The wider study: Results showed about 24 partial and 2 complete responses; following median approximately 68 months, approximately 14 remained remitted, roughly twelve advanced. There were, on average, 255,043 productive templates and tens of thousands of productive rearrangements per sample.

The repertoire was sequenced with immunoSEQ multiplex PCR; TCRdb's copy has only in-frame clones and lacks some. The repertoire has 200,000 to 250,000 clones, 75% to 85% of them found once; the top ten carry about an eighth. Germline V gene data show CDR1 as MNHEY and CDR2 as SVGAGI. The CDR3 is 15 amino acids. V lost 1 base to trimming and J lost 7 bases, with 14 bases between them. About this clone itself: Its antigen remains unidentified.

Broader study findings: Treatment saw public clonotypes, which were uncommon, either contract or stay stable.

The sequencing here drew on PBMCs, taken after 12 months of ibrutinib treatment. The chain links TRBV6-5 to TRBJ2-1; D unclear. This TCR was sampled from a human donor with chronic lymphocytic leukemia. In DNA form, the CDR3 reads TGTGCCAGCAGTTACTTACAATCAGGTTTGAATGAGCAGTTCTTC. Its protein is CASSYLQSGLNEQFF.